These 32 T cell receptor beta chains were sequenced from one sample in a study of cytomegalovirus exposure and HLA in healthy donors. Use of 60 Vbeta and 13 Jbeta primers characterized the PCR. TCRdb's copy holds only in-frame clones and misses some; the assay was immunoSEQ multiplex PCR. The specimen's table records fewer than 150,000 clones. Sequenced input: PBMCs. Receptors originate from a woman aged 55-70 years in good health and CMV-seronegative.

The J gene is TRBJ2-7, the V gene TRBV30, with D tentatively TRBD2 (5 bases). This CDR3 has 12 residues. CDR1 GTSNPN and CDR2 SVGIG come from the germline V gene (reference sequence). With 5 bases removed from V and 5 bases from J, the gap between germline ends came to 13 bases. The CDR3 protein is CAWAERFDEQYF. In nucleotides, the CDR3 is TGTGCCTGGGCCGAGCGGTTTGACGAGCAGTACTTC. Full variable domain (outside the CDR3, taken from reference TRBV30 and TRBJ2-7): SQTIHQWPATLVQPVGSPLSLECTVEGTSNPNLYWYRQAAGRGLQLLFYSVGIGQISSEVPQNLSASRPQDRQFILSSKKLLLSDSGFYLCAWAERFDEQYFGPGTRLTVT.

This sequence joins TRBV19 and TRBJ2-5, with TRBD1 identical over 9 bases. The CDR3 runs 14 residues. The germline V gene encodes CDR1 LNHDA and CDR2 SQIVND (reference sequence). V shed 9 bases, J shed 4 bases, and the junction held 9 bases outside the gene matches. CDR3 sequence reads: CASGTGKDVETQYF. CDR3 sequence (DNA): TGTGCCAGCGGGACAGGGAAAGATGTAGAGACCCAGTACTTC. Complete variable domain (other parts from reference TRBV19 and TRBJ2-5): DGGITQSPKYLFRKEGQNVTLSCEQNLNHDAMYWYRQDPGQGLRLIYYSQIVNDFQKGDIAEGYSVSREKKESFPLTVTSAQKNPTAFYLCASGTGKDVETQYFGPGTRLLVL.

The chain employs TRBV5-1 and TRBJ2-5; 15 positions agree with TRBD2. Trimming at V came to 5 bases and at J to 4 bases, leaving 6 bases not matched to a gene. Germline V CDR1 and CDR2: SGHRS, YFSETQ. The CDR3 sequence is 16 residues long. The CDR3 coding sequence is TGCGCCAGCAGTCCCCCGGGACTAGCGGGAGGAGAGACCCAGTACTTC. Translated, it gives CASSPPGLAGGETQYF.

V gene TRBV18 combines with J gene TRBJ2-2; D is possibly TRBD1 (6 bases). This CDR3 has 14 amino acids. Per germline, CDR1 KGHSH and CDR2 LQKENI. V lost 3 bases, J lost 4 bases, and 9 bases lay in between. CDR3 DNA: TGTGCCAGCTCACCCCCCAGGGGCACCGGGGAGCTGTTTTTT. Amino acids: CASSPPRGTGELFF.

The rearrangement joins TRBV30 to TRBJ2-5; TRBD2 aligns across 10 bases. The DNA matches TRBJ2-7 better at its end, which makes the J call doubtful. The germline V gene encodes CDR1 GTSNPN and CDR2 SVGIG (reference sequence). The CDR3 is made up of 14 amino acids. The CDR3: CAWSTSGMIYEQYF. The CDR3 bases are TGTGCCTGGAGCACTAGCGGGATGATCTACGAGCAGTACTTC.

The V call is TRBV4-2, the J call TRBJ2-4, with 7 nucleotides matching TRBD1. Germline trimming cut 1 base from V and 0 bases from J; bases unmatched to any gene: 12. CDR3 length: 19 amino acids. Germline V gene data show CDR1 as LGHNA and CDR2 as YNFKEQ. The CDR3 here is CASSQGPEAGGIAKNIQYF. In nucleotides, the CDR3 is TGTGCCAGCAGCCAAGGTCCTGAGGCAGGGGGAATAGCCAAAAACATTCAGTACTTC.

V and J are TRBV7-8 and TRBJ1-4; D is unresolved. Germline values: CDR1 SGHVS, CDR2 FQNEAQ. This CDR3 has 17 residues. V was shortened by 4 bases and J by 6 bases, with 21 bases between the two germline ends. CDR3 in DNA: TGTGCCAGCAGCTCACGTGGAGTTGGATTAGGTTATGAAAAACTGTTTTTT. Protein product: CASSSRGVGLGYEKLFF. Using reference TRBV7-8 and TRBJ1-4 for the parts outside the CDR3, the full variable domain is GAGVSQSPRYKVAKRGQDVALRCDPISGHVSLFWYQQALGQGPEFLTYFQNEAQLDKSGLPSDRFFAERPEGSVSTLKIQRTQQEDSAVYLCASSSRGVGLGYEKLFFGSGTQLSVL.

The chain carries TRBV5-1 and TRBJ2-7, with 9 positions matching TRBD1. Trimming cost V 4 bases and J 2 bases; bases outside gene matches: 16. CDR1 and CDR2 from the germline V gene are SGHRS and YFSETQ. This CDR3 region has 18 residues. CDR3: CASSPRGQGGEGAYEQYF. The CDR3 coding sequence is TGCGCCAGCAGCCCCAGGGGACAGGGAGGCGAGGGGGCCTACGAGCAGTACTTC.

This chain connects TRBV2 to TRBJ2-2, with D possibly being TRBD2 (5 bases). The CDR3 consists of 12 residues. V shed 4 bases and J shed 5 bases, with 5 bases lying between them. The V gene's germline CDR1 is SNHLY and CDR2 FYNNEI. The CDR3 DNA is TGTGCCAGCAGTGGGGAGACCGGGGAGCTGTTTTTT. This codes for CASSGETGELFF.

This chain connects TRBV2 to TRBJ2-1; 8 bases match TRBD2. The germline V gene encodes CDR1 SNHLY and CDR2 FYNNEI. The length of the CDR3 is 15 residues. J lost 2 bases, V lost 6 bases, and 6 bases had no gene match. CDR3 residues: CASRGGGQAYNEQFF. CDR3 coding DNA: TGTGCCAGCAGAGGCGGGGGGCAAGCCTACAATGAGCAGTTCTTC.

This chain uses TRBV18 with TRBJ1-1; TRBD1 matches 8 bases. The CDR3 sequence is 15 residues long. CDR1 and CDR2 from the germline V gene are KGHSH and LQKENI. V lost 0 bases to trimming and J lost 8 bases; unmatched junction nucleotides: 8. The CDR3 nucleotides read TGTGCCAGCTCACCACCGGGGCAGGGGGCAGACGAAGCTTTCTTT. It encodes CASSPPGQGADEAFF.

The rearrangement joins TRBV14 to TRBJ2-7; D gene uncertain. Deletions cut 3 bases from V and 6 bases from J, with 6 bases between. In germline, CDR1 is SGHDN, CDR2 FVKESK. The CDR3 runs 11 residues. This CDR3 is CASSHSGEQYF. CDR3 coding DNA: TGTGCCAGCAGCCATTCGGGCGAGCAGTACTTC.

This chain joins TRBV2 and TRBJ1-1; D might be TRBD1 (6 bases). The CDR3 runs to 12 residues. The V gene's germline CDR1 is SNHLY and CDR2 FYNNEI. The V end lost 4 bases, the J end lost 4 bases, and 7 bases lay between the germline ends. The CDR3 loop is CASSVRGTEAFF. The CDR3 bases are TGTGCCAGCAGTGTCAGGGGCACTGAAGCTTTCTTT.

This chain connects TRBV10-1 to TRBJ2-5, with D possibly TRBD2 on 5 matching bases. Germline CDR1 is WNHNN and CDR2 is SYGVQD (reference sequence). This CDR3 region has 15 residues. The germline V and J ends were trimmed by 10 bases and 4 bases, with 22 bases remaining between them. For the CDR3, the DNA is TGCGCCACCAACGAAACTCGGGGAAAGGGAGAGACCCAGTACTTC. Translation: CATNETRGKGETQYF.

This chain joins TRBV25-1 and TRBJ2-2, with 10 bases matching TRBD2. Germline CDR1 and CDR2: MGHDK and SYGVNS. The CDR3 is made up of 18 amino acids. The J segment lost 6 bases and the V segment lost 5 bases, leaving 15 bases of the junction unmatched. The CDR3 DNA reads TGTGCCAGCAGTCCGTGGAGCGGGGGGGGATGGAGAGCCGGGGAGCTGTTTTTT. It yields the protein CASSPWSGGGWRAGELFF.

This chain joins TRBV5-1 and TRBJ2-7; 8 bases are a match to TRBD1. The germline gives CDR1 SGHRS, CDR2 YFSETQ. The CDR3 spans 14 residues. Germline trimming cut 5 bases from V and 2 bases from J; bases unmatched to any gene: 6. The CDR3 here is CASRTGTGTYEQYF. The CDR3 DNA follows: TGCGCCAGCAGAACCGGGACAGGAACCTACGAGCAGTACTTC.

The chain has TRBV7-3 and TRBJ2-3, with D unclear. Per germline, CDR1 SGHTA and CDR2 FQGTGA. Trimming took 5 bases from V and 1 from J, leaving 7 bases between them. CDR3 length: 13 residues. The CDR3 sequence is CASSLTGTDTQYF. In DNA form, the CDR3 reads TGTGCCAGCAGCCTCACGGGCACAGATACGCAGTATTTT. The full variable domain, in which reference TRBV7-3 and TRBJ2-3 provide the parts outside the CDR3, is GAGVSQTPSNKVTEKGKYVELRCDPISGHTALYWYRQSLGQGPEFLIYFQGTGAADDSGLPNDRFFAVRPEGSVSTLKIQRTERGDSAVYLCASSLTGTDTQYFGPGTRLTVL.

V is TRBV30 and J is TRBJ2-1; possibly TRBD1 for D (7 bases). The germline V gene encodes CDR1 GTSNPN and CDR2 SVGIG (reference sequence). The CDR3 consists of 14 residues. Trimming removed 3 bases from V and 3 bases from J, with 12 bases in between. CDR3 sequence (DNA): TGTGCCTGGAGGGGCGGGACAGACTACAATGAGCAGTTCTTC. Residues: CAWRGGTDYNEQFF.

CDR3 sequence reads: CSADGAEQYF. The DNA of the CDR3 is TGCAGTGCTGATGGGGCCGAGCAGTACTTC. This chain uses TRBV20-1 with TRBJ2-7, with a weak D call TRBD1 (5 bases). Germline-derived CDR1 and CDR2 are DFQATT and SNEGSKA (reference sequence). The V end lost 5 bases, the J end lost 6 bases, and 8 bases lay between the germline ends. There are 10 residues in the CDR3.

V gene TRBV29-1 combines with J gene TRBJ2-5; 7 bases map to TRBD2. CDR3 size: 13 residues. V gave up 7 bases and J gave up 2 bases; unmatched junction bases: 7. From germline, CDR1 is SQVTM and CDR2 ANQGSEA. The DNA of the CDR3 is TGCAGCGCGGACCAACTAGCGCAAGAGACCCAGTACTTC. Protein sequence: CSADQLAQETQYF.

This chain joins TRBV25-1 and TRBJ2-2, with 7 nucleotides matching TRBD1. CDR1 and CDR2 (germline): MGHDK, SYGVNS. The CDR3 runs 15 residues. Germline trimming cut 6 bases from V and 5 bases from J; bases unmatched to any gene: 9. CDR3: CASRETGLLTGELFF. CDR3 sequence (DNA): TGTGCCAGCAGGGAGACAGGGTTATTGACCGGGGAGCTGTTTTTT.

This chain connects TRBV25-1 to TRBJ1-3, with 7 positions matching TRBD1. The CDR3 contains 16 residues. J gave up 3 bases and V 3 bases, and 8 bases lay outside the gene matches. Germline lookup yields CDR1 MGHDK and CDR2 SYGVNS. The CDR3 region has the DNA TGTGCCAGCAGTGACCGCAGGGGGGTGAATGGAAACACCATATATTTT. Its translation: CASSDRRGVNGNTIYF.

The chain recombines TRBV6-5 with TRBJ1-2, with D tentatively TRBD1 (6 bases). Germline V gives CDR1 MNHEY, CDR2 SVGAGI. This CDR3 is built from 14 residues. The V and J ends lost 6 bases and 7 bases respectively, with 18 bases between them. CDR3 loop: CASRQPGQGFGYTF. CDR3 bases: TGTGCCAGCAGGCAACCGGGACAAGGGTTTGGCTACACCTTC.

The J gene is TRBJ1-4, the V gene TRBV7-9; D is undetermined. The CDR3 is made up of 13 amino acids. CDR1 SEHNR and CDR2 FQNEAQ come from the germline V gene (reference sequence). The V end lost 3 bases, the J end lost 5 bases, and 7 bases lay between the germline ends. In DNA form, the CDR3 reads TGTGCCAGCAGCTTCGGCGGCAATGAAAAACTGTTTTTT. Translation: CASSFGGNEKLFF.

V usage is TRBV30 and J usage is TRBJ2-5; 8 bases are a match to TRBD1. Germline loops: CDR1 GTSNPN, CDR2 SVGIG (reference sequence). The CDR3 length is 16 residues. V gave up 2 bases and J gave up 7 bases; unmatched junction bases: 15. CDR3 amino acids: CAWSPSWTGSTVTQYF. The DNA of the CDR3 is TGTGCCTGGAGTCCGAGTTGGACAGGGAGTACAGTGACCCAGTACTTC.

The chain recombines TRBV6-1 with TRBJ2-7; a possible D gene is TRBD1 (6 bases). In germline, CDR1 is MNHNS, CDR2 SASEGT. Trimming pared 11 bases from V and 1 base from J, leaving 12 bases between. CDR3 size: 12 residues. CDR3 coding DNA: TGTGCCGCAGACGGACAGTCCTACGAGCAGTACTTC. It translates to CAADGQSYEQYF.

The chain employs TRBV6-6 and TRBJ2-1, with a possible D match to TRBD2 (5 bases). Germline V gives CDR1 MNHNY, CDR2 SVGAGI (reference sequence). Trimming shortened V by 2 bases and J by 8 bases, and 7 bases separated the two germline ends. CDR3 length equals 12 residues. CDR3 sequence (DNA): TGTGCCAGCAGTTACCGGGGAGATGAGCAGTTCTTC. It yields the protein CASSYRGDEQFF.

Written as DNA, the CDR3 is TGCAGCGTCGACGCGACAGGACCCGGGGATACGCAGTATTTT. Translated: CSVDATGPGDTQYF. The chain uses TRBV29-1 and TRBJ2-3; TRBD1 might be the D (6 bases). Germline V gene lookup returns CDR1 SQVTM and CDR2 ANQGSEA. The CDR3 loop spans 14 amino acids. Trimming cost V 6 bases and J 6 bases, with 19 bases left between them.

This rearrangement joins TRBV5-6 to TRBJ1-5, with a tentative D call TRBD1 (5 bases). The germline V and J ends were trimmed by 4 bases and 0 bases, with 8 bases remaining between them. Germline CDR1 SGHDT, CDR2 YYEEEE. This CDR3 comprises 14 residues. In DNA form, the CDR3 reads TGTGCCAGCAGCCCCACAGGTAGCAATCAGCCCCAGCATTTT. Its protein product is CASSPTGSNQPQHF.

V and J are TRBV10-3 and TRBJ1-2, with D tentatively TRBD1 (5 bases). Germline V gives CDR1 ENHRY, CDR2 SYGVKD. The V end was cut by 8 bases, the J end by 2 bases, with 9 bases between. This CDR3 contains 12 residues. As DNA, the CDR3 is TGTGCCATCGAAACAGGAAACTATGGCTACACCTTC. Its protein product is CAIETGNYGYTF.

The chain uses TRBV19 and TRBJ2-6; 8 positions agree with TRBD1. Germline V gene data show CDR1 as LNHDA and CDR2 as SQIVND (reference sequence). The V and J ends lost 7 bases and 6 bases, in that order; junction bases with no gene match: 17. CDR3 length: 18 amino acids. The CDR3 nucleotides read TGTGCCAGTACCCTAGGGACAGGTGCTCTTCTGGCGGCCAACGTCCTGACTTTC. Its protein is CASTLGTGALLAANVLTF. The full variable domain, rest sourced from reference TRBV19 and TRBJ2-6, is DGGITQSPKYLFRKEGQNVTLSCEQNLNHDAMYWYRQDPGQGLRLIYYSQIVNDFQKGDIAEGYSVSREKKESFPLTVTSAQKNPTAFYLCASTLGTGALLAANVLTFGAGSRLTVL.

The rearrangement uses TRBV20-1 and TRBJ1-2; possibly TRBD1 for D (6 bases). CDR1 and CDR2 from the germline V gene are DFQATT and SNEGSKA (reference sequence). V lost 6 bases to trimming and J lost 4 bases, with 9 bases between them. The CDR3 length is 11 residues. The CDR3 DNA reads as TGCAGTGCCCAGGGGCTCTATGGCTACACCTTC. Translated, it gives CSAQGLYGYTF.